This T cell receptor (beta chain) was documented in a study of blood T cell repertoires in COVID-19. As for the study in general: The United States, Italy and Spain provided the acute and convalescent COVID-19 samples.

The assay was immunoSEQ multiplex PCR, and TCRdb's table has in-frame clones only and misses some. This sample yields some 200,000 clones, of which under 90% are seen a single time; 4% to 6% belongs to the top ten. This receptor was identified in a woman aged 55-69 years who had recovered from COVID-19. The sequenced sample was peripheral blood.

The CDR3 loop reads CASSSFAGGGTEAFF. In nucleotides, the CDR3 is TGCGCCAGCAGCTCGTTCGCGGGGGGCGGGACTGAAGCTTTCTTT. The chain employs TRBV5-1 and TRBJ1-1, with a weak D call TRBD1 (6 bases). Germline loops: CDR1 SGHRS, CDR2 YFSETQ. The CDR3 totals 15 residues. The V and J ends lost 3 bases and 5 bases respectively, with 17 bases between them.